This T cell receptor (beta chain) was sequenced in a study of glioma-infiltrating T cells after dendritic cell vaccination. This CDR3 is 16 amino acids long. Looked up from germline, CDR1 is SGHRS and CDR2 is YFSETQ. V was shortened by 1 base and J by 2 bases, with 12 bases between the two germline ends. Clones were sequenced by immunoSEQ multiplex PCR, and TCRdb holds only the in-frame ones, with some missing. The table lists roughly 68,000 clones, approximately 85% of them singletons. The chain carries TRBV5-1 and TRBJ2-2; D is unclear. Material: blood, obtained before dendritic cell vaccination. The receptor was isolated from a human donor with glioblastoma. The DNA of the CDR3 is TGCGCCAGCAGCTTGTCGACACAGATAAACACCGGGGAGCTGTTTTTT. Protein sequence: CASSLSTQINTGELFF.